Below are 22 T cell receptor beta chains sequenced from a single sample in a study of PD-1 blockade in mismatch repair-deficient tumors. This table comes from immunoSEQ multiplex PCR, and its TCRdb copy is limited to in-frame clones, with some not included. The sample consists of 77,000 or so clones, about 82% of them appearing once. Sequences were derived from peripheral blood, sampled 44 weeks after starting pembrolizumab. Every receptor here comes from an adult with mismatch repair-deficient cancer.

The J gene is TRBJ2-3, the V gene TRBV5-1; D is ambiguous. This CDR3 region has 15 residues. The V gene lost 1 base and the J gene lost 2 bases, with 11 bases spanning the gap. Germline CDR1 is SGHRS and CDR2 is YFSETQ. Here the CDR3 reads CASSLTAEPTDTQYF. DNA for the CDR3: TGCGCCAGCAGCTTGACTGCGGAACCCACAGATACGCAGTATTTT.

This chain links TRBV10-3 with TRBJ2-1; 7 bases map to TRBD1. The CDR3 is 13 residues long. CDR1 and CDR2 (germline): ENHRY, SYGVKD. V dropped 7 bases and J dropped 7; count of bases not matched to a gene: 7. The CDR3 DNA is TGTGCCATCACCGACAGGGAGAGAAATGAGCAGTTCTTC. This encodes CAITDRERNEQFF.

Comments on this clone: Sequence at one end of the junction differs from germline and may be a read error. The chain links TRBV7-7 to TRBJ2-5, with D tentatively TRBD1 (6 bases). Per the germline V gene, CDR1 is SSHAT and CDR2 is FNYEAQ (reference sequence). The CDR3 is 13 amino acids. In nucleotides, the CDR3 is TGTGCTAGCAGCTTGGACAGACAAGAGACCCAGTACTTC. Protein sequence: CASSLDRQETQYF. Looking up the rest from reference TRBV7-7 and TRBJ2-5 gives the full variable domain: GAGVSQSPRYKVTKRGQDVTLRCDPISSHATLYWYQQALGQGPEFLTYFNYEAQPDKSGLPSDRFSAERPEGSISTLTIQRTEQRDSAMYRCASSLDRQETQYFGPGTRLLVL.

The chain carries TRBV30 and TRBJ2-5; TRBD1 matches at 7 bases. The germline CDR1 and CDR2 sequences are GTSNPN and SVGIG (reference sequence). The V segment lost 4 bases and the J segment 1 base; nucleotides outside the gene matches: 12. The CDR3 spans 16 residues. The CDR3 nucleotides are TGTGCCTGGACTTCAAAGGGGGACAGTCGCCAAGAGACCCAGTACTTC. Its translation is CAWTSKGDSRQETQYF.

This chain connects TRBV19 to TRBJ1-2; TRBD1 aligns across 8 bases. The CDR3 totals 16 residues. V lost 9 bases and J lost 5; bases outside the gene matches: 17. The germline V gene encodes CDR1 LNHDA and CDR2 SQIVND (reference sequence). CDR3 nucleotides: TGTGCCAGCGACACCGCAGGGACAGGACTACTTTATGGCTACACCTTC. Encoded protein: CASDTAGTGLLYGYTF. Drawing the rest from reference TRBV19 and TRBJ1-2, the complete variable domain is DGGITQSPKYLFRKEGQNVTLSCEQNLNHDAMYWYRQDPGQGLRLIYYSQIVNDFQKGDIAEGYSVSREKKESFPLTVTSAQKNPTAFYLCASDTAGTGLLYGYTFGSGTRLTVV.

The chain links TRBV25-1 to TRBJ2-5; 8 bases are a match to TRBD1. The germline V gene encodes CDR1 MGHDK and CDR2 SYGVNS. J gave up 7 bases and V 3 bases, and 10 bases lay outside the gene matches. CDR3 length: 15 amino acids. The CDR3 is CASSDWDRSKVTQYF. CDR3 bases: TGTGCCAGCAGTGACTGGGACAGGAGTAAGGTGACCCAGTACTTC.

J is TRBJ2-7 and V is TRBV30, with a tentative D call TRBD1 (6 bases). Trimming shortened V by 1 base and J by 0 bases, and 16 bases separated the two germline ends. Germline-derived CDR1 and CDR2 are GTSNPN and SVGIG (reference sequence). CDR3 length equals 16 residues. CDR3 bases: TGTGCCTGGAGTGATCCTGACGACAGGAGCTCCTACGAGCAGTACTTC. Residues: CAWSDPDDRSSYEQYF.

The chain uses TRBV18 and TRBJ2-7; TRBD1 is a possible D gene (5 bases). The germline V gene encodes CDR1 KGHSH and CDR2 LQKENI. The CDR3 has 12 residues. Trimming stripped 5 bases from V and 2 bases from J, with 7 bases between. In DNA, the CDR3 is TGTGCCAGCTCAGGACAAACCTACGAGCAGTACTTC. Translated, it gives CASSGQTYEQYF.

This clone is medium-sized (0.01 to 0.1%) within its sample. CDR3: CASSVGPSGNTEAFF. CDR3 coding DNA: TGTGCCAGCAGTGTAGGCCCCTCGGGGAACACTGAAGCTTTCTTT. This rearrangement joins TRBV25-1 to TRBJ1-1; the D is unclear. Trimming cost V 4 bases and J 1 base, with 13 bases left between them. The CDR3 totals 15 residues. CDR1 is MGHDK and CDR2 is SYGVNS in the germline V gene.

The chain uses TRBV29-1 and TRBJ1-2, with D possibly TRBD1 on 6 matching bases. V lost 7 bases and J 2 bases, leaving 14 bases between the germline ends. The CDR3 is made up of 13 amino acids. CDR1 and CDR2 from the germline V gene are SQVTM and ANQGSEA. The CDR3 region is CSANTGLNYGYTF. The CDR3 DNA follows: TGCAGCGCTAATACAGGGCTCAACTATGGCTACACCTTC.

This clone was counted between two and nine times. The CDR3 DNA reads as TGTGCCAGCAGTGCGGGAGGACAGGGGGCGCGAACTGAAGCTTTCTTT. Translated, it gives CASSAGGQGARTEAFF. J is TRBJ1-1 and V is TRBV6-1; TRBD1 aligns across 11 bases. CDR1 and CDR2 from the germline V gene are MNHNS and SASEGT. This CDR3 comprises 16 residues. V trimming: 4 bases; J trimming: 5 bases; junction bases outside the gene matches: 9.

The V call is TRBV11-2, the J call TRBJ2-1; unclear D gene. V lost 4 bases and J lost 3, with 19 bases in between. The CDR3 loop spans 17 amino acids. The germline V gene has CDR1 SGHAT and CDR2 FQNNGV. CDR3 bases: TGTGCCAGCAGCTCCAAGCAGACACCGATGCTCTACAATGAGCAGTTCTTC. It is translated as CASSSKQTPMLYNEQFF.

V is TRBV2 and J is TRBJ2-2; the D gene is possibly TRBD2 (5 bases). This CDR3 has 13 amino acids. Germline V lookup: CDR1 SNHLY, CDR2 FYNNEI. Trimming left V 6 bases short and J 6 bases short, with 11 bases between. Here the CDR3 DNA reads TGTGCCAGCAGGAGGGAGAGCGCCGGGGAGCTGTTTTTT. Its protein product is CASRRESAGELFF.

The chain recombines TRBV30 with TRBJ2-3; either TRBD1 or TRBD2 may supply D (5 bases each). Germline loops: CDR1 GTSNPN, CDR2 SVGIG (reference sequence). V was cut by 3 bases and J by 11 bases, with 18 bases left in between. The CDR3 consists of 13 residues. The CDR3 here is CAWSEARGEGQYF. The DNA for the CDR3 is TGTGCCTGGAGCGAGGCGAGGGGAGAAGGGCAGTATTTT.

The chain employs TRBV5-8 and TRBJ1-3, with D unresolved. Germline loops: CDR1 SGHTS, CDR2 YDEGEE. V lost 4 bases and J 0 bases, leaving 11 bases between the germline ends. The CDR3 is 15 residues long. The CDR3 bases are TGTGCCAGCAGCCCCGACGGGAGCTCTGGAAACACCATATATTTT. The encoded protein is CASSPDGSSGNTIYF. Complete variable domain (other parts from reference TRBV5-8 and TRBJ1-3): EAGVTQSPTHLIKTRGQQATLRCSPISGHTSVYWYQQALGLGLQFLLWYDEGEERNRGNFPPRFSGRQFPNYSSELNVNALELEDSALYLCASSPDGSSGNTIYFGEGSWLTVV.

The V gene is TRBV19, the J gene TRBJ1-4, with TRBD1 identical over 9 bases. The CDR3 length is 13 residues. Germline assignment: CDR1 LNHDA and CDR2 SQIVND (reference sequence). The J segment lost 8 bases and the V segment lost 9 bases, leaving 7 bases of the junction unmatched. The CDR3 nucleotides are TGTGCCAGCCCCGGGACAGGGAAGGAAAAACTGTTTTTT. Translating it yields CASPGTGKEKLFF.

The chain joins TRBV11-3 to TRBJ1-1; D ambiguous. Trimming removed 1 base at V and 5 bases at J, with 17 bases between. The CDR3 runs 16 residues. Germline V CDR1 and CDR2: SGHNT, YENEEA. The CDR3 protein is CASSLGSMRFETEAFF. The CDR3, as DNA: TGTGCCAGCAGCTTAGGATCTATGAGATTCGAGACTGAAGCTTTCTTT.

The V and J genes are TRBV30 and TRBJ2-7; 15 bases map to TRBD2. The trim removed 4 bases at V and 5 bases at J, leaving 6 bases unmatched. Germline assignment: CDR1 GTSNPN and CDR2 SVGIG (reference sequence). This CDR3 region has 15 residues. DNA of the CDR3: TGTGCCTGGACTACGGGACTAGCGGGAGGCCACGAGCAGTACTTC. Residues: CAWTTGLAGGHEQYF. Filled out from reference TRBV30 and TRBJ2-7, the complete variable domain reads SQTIHQWPATLVQPVGSPLSLECTVEGTSNPNLYWYRQAAGRGLQLLFYSVGIGQISSEVPQNLSASRPQDRQFILSSKKLLLSDSGFYLCAWTTGLAGGHEQYFGPGTRLTVT.

The chain has TRBV7-2 and TRBJ1-2; TRBD1 is a possible D gene (6 bases). V was clipped by 5 bases and J by 4 bases, with 11 bases between them. The length of the CDR3 is 13 residues. Per germline, CDR1 SGHTA and CDR2 FQGNSA. The CDR3 bases are TGTGCCAGCAGCCCACAGGGTTCCTATGGCTACACCTTC. Protein product: CASSPQGSYGYTF. Drawing the rest from reference TRBV7-2 and TRBJ1-2, the complete variable domain is GAGVSQSPSNKVTEKGKDVELRCDPISGHTALYWYRQSLGQGLEFLIYFQGNSAPDKSGLPSDRFSAERTGGSVSTLTIQRTQQEDSAVYLCASSPQGSYGYTFGSGTRLTVV.

The genes are TRBV30 and TRBJ1-3, with D unclear. Deletions cut 1 base from V and 0 bases from J, with 13 bases between. CDR1 GTSNPN and CDR2 SVGIG come from the germline V gene (reference sequence). CDR3 length equals 16 residues. The CDR3 is CAWSDYLKSSGNTIYF. The CDR3, as DNA: TGTGCCTGGAGTGATTATTTAAAGAGCTCTGGAAACACCATATATTTT.

The rearrangement links TRBV7-2 to TRBJ2-2, with 13 bases aligning to TRBD2. This CDR3 is built from 16 residues. Germline CDR1 SGHTA, CDR2 FQGNSA. Unmatched junction bases numbered 7, after V lost 6 bases and J lost 6 bases. The CDR3 nucleotides are TGTGCCAGCAGGGACGGGACTAGCGGGATGGCCGGGGAGCTGTTTTTT. The encoded protein is CASRDGTSGMAGELFF.

The rearrangement uses TRBV2 and TRBJ1-2; no firm D call. From germline, CDR1 is SNHLY and CDR2 FYNNEI. Deletions cut 6 bases from V and 1 base from J, with 15 bases between. CDR3 length: 15 amino acids. The CDR3 nucleotides read TGTGCCAGCAGATCTTCCCGGGCCGTTAACTATGGCTACACCTTC. This sequence encodes CASRSSRAVNYGYTF.